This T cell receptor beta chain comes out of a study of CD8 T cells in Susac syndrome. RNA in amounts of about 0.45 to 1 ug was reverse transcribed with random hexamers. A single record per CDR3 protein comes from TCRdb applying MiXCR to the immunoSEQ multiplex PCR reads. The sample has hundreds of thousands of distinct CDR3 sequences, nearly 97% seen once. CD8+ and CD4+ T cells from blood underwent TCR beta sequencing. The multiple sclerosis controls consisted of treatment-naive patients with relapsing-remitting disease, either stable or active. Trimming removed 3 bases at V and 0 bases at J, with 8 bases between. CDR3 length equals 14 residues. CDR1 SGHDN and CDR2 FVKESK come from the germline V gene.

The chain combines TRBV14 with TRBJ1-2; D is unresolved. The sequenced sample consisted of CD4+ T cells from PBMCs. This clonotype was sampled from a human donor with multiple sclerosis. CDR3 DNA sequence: TGTGCCAGCAGCCAGCACAGTTCTAACTATGGCTACACCTTC. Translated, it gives CASSQHSSNYGYTF. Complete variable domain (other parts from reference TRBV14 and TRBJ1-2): EAGVTQFPSHSVIEKGQTVTLRCDPISGHDNLYWYRRVMGKEIKFLLHFVKESKQDESGMPNNRFLAERTGGTYSTLKVQPAELEDSGVYFCASSQHSSNYGYTFGSGTRLTVV.